The clone carrying this T cell receptor beta chain was seen at least ten times. This sample's time point: healthy volunteer bleed at 2 weeks. Extraction yielded total RNA from whole blood (unfractionated). This specimen comes from a study of human T cells and chemical hapten exposure. TCRdb reanalysed the RACE reads using MiXCR and keeps one entry per CDR3 protein. The repertoire has over 45,000 distinct CDR3 sequences, 4.3% of them found once; the top ten carry about 1.6%. Germline CDR1 reads SGHRS; CDR2 reads YFSETQ. Trimming stripped 0 bases from V and 5 bases from J, with 10 bases between. This CDR3 is built from 14 residues.

The sequenced sample was whole blood. This chain uses TRBV5-1 with TRBJ2-3; D gene uncertain. This receptor was identified in a female donor in good health. Some clones in this sample may be carry-over from other donors' samples. The CDR3 DNA is TGCGCCAGCAGCTTGGTGGGGATAGGAGATACGCAGTATTTT. Its protein product is CASSLVGIGDTQYF.